The clone carrying this TCR beta chain was observed a few times. Its antigen is not known. This record belongs to a study of T cells after yellow fever vaccination. Study-level findings and limits: The CD4 and CD8 compartments had a small share of their clonotypes in common.

Via MiXCR, TCRdb re-called the 5' RACE reads, giving one row per CDR3 protein. The sample records about 230,000 distinct CDR3 sequences, 6.5% to 7.5% being singletons. The sequence was collected from a man aged 30 to 45 who received the YFV17D yellow fever vaccine. Here the sequenced sample was CD4+ T cells sorted from PBMCs, taken on the day of the yellow fever booster vaccination.

CDR3 region: CSARRGSEQYF. CDR3 nucleotides: TGCAGTGCTCGCCGGGGATCCGAGCAGTACTTC. V gene TRBV20-1 combines with J gene TRBJ2-7, with D possibly matching TRBD2 (5 bases). The CDR3 is 11 residues long. Trimming shortened V by 5 bases and J by 6 bases, and 11 bases separated the two germline ends. Germline V CDR1 and CDR2: DFQATT, SNEGSKA (reference sequence).